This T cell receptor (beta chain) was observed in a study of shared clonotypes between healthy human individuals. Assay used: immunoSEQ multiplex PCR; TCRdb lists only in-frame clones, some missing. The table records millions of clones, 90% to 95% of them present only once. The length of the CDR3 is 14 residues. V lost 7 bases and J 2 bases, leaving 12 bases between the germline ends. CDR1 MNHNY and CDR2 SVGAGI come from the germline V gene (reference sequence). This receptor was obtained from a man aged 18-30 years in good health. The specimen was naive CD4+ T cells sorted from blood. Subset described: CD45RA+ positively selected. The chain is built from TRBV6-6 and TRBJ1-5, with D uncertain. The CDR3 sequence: CASNKGSGNQPQHF. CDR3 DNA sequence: TGTGCCAGCAACAAAGGATCTGGCAATCAGCCCCAGCATTTT.